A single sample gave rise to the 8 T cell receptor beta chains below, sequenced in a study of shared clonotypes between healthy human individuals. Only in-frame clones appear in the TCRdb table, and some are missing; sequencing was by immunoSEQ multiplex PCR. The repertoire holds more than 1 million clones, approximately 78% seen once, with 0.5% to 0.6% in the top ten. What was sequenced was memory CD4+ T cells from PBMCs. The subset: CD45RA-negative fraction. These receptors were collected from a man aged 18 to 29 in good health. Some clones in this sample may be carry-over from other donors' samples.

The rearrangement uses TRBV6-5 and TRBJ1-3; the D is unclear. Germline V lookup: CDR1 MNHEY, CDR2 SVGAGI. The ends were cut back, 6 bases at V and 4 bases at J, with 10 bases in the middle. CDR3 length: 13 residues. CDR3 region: CASRPLLGNTIYF. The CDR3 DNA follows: TGTGCCAGCAGACCCCTCTTAGGAAACACCATATATTTT.

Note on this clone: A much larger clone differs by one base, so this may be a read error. The CDR3 region is CASGSYEQYF. The CDR3 nucleotides read TGTGCCAGCGGGTCCTACGAGCAGTACTTC. The genes are TRBV6-5 and TRBJ2-7; D not resolved. Germline V gene data show CDR1 as MNHEY and CDR2 as SVGAGI. This CDR3 has 10 amino acids. With 8 bases removed from V and 1 base from J, the gap between germline ends came to 3 bases.

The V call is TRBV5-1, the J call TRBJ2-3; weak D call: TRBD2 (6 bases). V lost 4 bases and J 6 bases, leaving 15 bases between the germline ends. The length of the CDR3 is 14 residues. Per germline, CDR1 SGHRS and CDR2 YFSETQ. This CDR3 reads CASSPDRREDTQYF. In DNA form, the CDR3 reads TGCGCCAGCAGCCCCGACCGCCGGGAGGATACGCAGTATTTT.

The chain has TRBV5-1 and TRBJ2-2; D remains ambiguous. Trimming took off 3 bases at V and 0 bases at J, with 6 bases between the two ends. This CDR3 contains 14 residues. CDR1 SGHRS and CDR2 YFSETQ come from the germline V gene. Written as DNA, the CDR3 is TGCGCCAGCAGCTATAATTCGAACACCGGGGAGCTGTTTTTT. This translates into CASSYNSNTGELFF. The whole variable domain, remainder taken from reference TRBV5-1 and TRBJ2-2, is KAGVTQTPRYLIKTRGQQVTLSCSPISGHRSVSWYQQTPGQGLQFLFEYFSETQRNKGNFPGRFSGRQFSNSRSEMNVSTLELGDSALYLCASSYNSNTGELFFGEGSRLTVL.

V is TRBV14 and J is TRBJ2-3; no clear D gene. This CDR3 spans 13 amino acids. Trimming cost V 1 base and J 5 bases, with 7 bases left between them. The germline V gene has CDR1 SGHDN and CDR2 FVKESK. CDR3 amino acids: CASSQGVIDTQYF. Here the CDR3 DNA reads TGTGCCAGCAGCCAAGGCGTCATAGATACGCAGTATTTT.

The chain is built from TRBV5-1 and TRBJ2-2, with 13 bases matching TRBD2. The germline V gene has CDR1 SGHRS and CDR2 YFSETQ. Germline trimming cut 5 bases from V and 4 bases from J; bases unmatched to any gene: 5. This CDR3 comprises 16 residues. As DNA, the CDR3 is TGCGCCAGCAGGGGACTAGCGGGATCCAGCACCGGGGAGCTGTTTTTT. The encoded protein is CASRGLAGSSTGELFF.

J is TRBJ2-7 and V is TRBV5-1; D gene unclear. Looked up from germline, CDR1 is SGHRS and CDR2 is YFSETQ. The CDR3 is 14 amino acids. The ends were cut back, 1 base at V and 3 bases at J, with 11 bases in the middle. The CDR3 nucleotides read TGCGCCAGCAGCTTGCAAGATCAAATCTACGAGCAGTACTTC. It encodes CASSLQDQIYEQYF. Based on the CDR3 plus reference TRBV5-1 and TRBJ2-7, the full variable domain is KAGVTQTPRYLIKTRGQQVTLSCSPISGHRSVSWYQQTPGQGLQFLFEYFSETQRNKGNFPGRFSGRQFSNSRSEMNVSTLELGDSALYLCASSLQDQIYEQYFGPGTRLTVT.

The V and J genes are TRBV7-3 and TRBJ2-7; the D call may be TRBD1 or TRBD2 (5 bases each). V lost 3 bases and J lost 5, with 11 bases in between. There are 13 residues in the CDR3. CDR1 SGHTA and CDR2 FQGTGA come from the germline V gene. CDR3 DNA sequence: TGTGCCAGCAGCTTCGCAGGGACGCACGAGCAGTACTTC. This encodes CASSFAGTHEQYF.